The present entry profiles one T cell receptor beta chain with its context. Some clones are missing from TCRdb's copy, which holds only in-frame ones; the method was immunoSEQ multiplex PCR. The table includes 150,000 or so clones, over 85% detected once. This sample stems from a study of control samples from healthy donors and cancer patients. The germline CDR1 and CDR2 sequences are PRHDT and FYEKMQ (reference sequence). The CDR3 has 14 residues. V gave up 3 bases and J gave up 8 bases; unmatched junction bases: 7. The chain joins TRBV13 to TRBJ1-2; 9 bases map to TRBD1. The TCR sequence derives from a man aged 18 to 30 in good health. Input material: blood. Here the CDR3 DNA reads TGTGCCAGCAGCTTGGGACAGGGAGGGAGAGGCTACACCTTC. Its protein is CASSLGQGGRGYTF.